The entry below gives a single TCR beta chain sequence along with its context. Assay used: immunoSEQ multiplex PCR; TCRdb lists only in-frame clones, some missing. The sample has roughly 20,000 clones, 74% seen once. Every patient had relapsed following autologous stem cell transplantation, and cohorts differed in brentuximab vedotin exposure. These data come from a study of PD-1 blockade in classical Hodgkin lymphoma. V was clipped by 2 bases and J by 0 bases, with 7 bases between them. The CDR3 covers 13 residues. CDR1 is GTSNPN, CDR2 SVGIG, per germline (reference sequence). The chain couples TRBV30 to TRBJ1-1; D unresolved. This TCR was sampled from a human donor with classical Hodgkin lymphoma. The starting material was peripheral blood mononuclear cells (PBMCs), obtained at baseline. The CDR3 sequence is CAWSHGLNTEAFF. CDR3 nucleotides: TGTGCCTGGAGTCACGGACTGAACACTGAAGCTTTCTTT.